Below, 8 T cell receptor beta chains from the same sample are listed, as sequenced in a study of monozygotic twins with cystic fibrosis. Repertoires were generated with immunoSEQ multiplex PCR, while TCRdb's copy carries only in-frame clones and drops some. The sample has fewer than 20,000 clones, 91% seen once. The sequencing sample was made of blood. All receptors come from a girl aged 2-10 years with cystic fibrosis.

This chain connects TRBV11-2 to TRBJ2-7; 7 bases map to TRBD2. CDR3 length: 15 amino acids. Germline CDR1 is SGHAT and CDR2 is FQNNGV. After removal of 3 bases from V and 3 bases from J, the junction contained 8 bases not matched to a gene. CDR3 residues: CASSFFSGPNYEQYF. The CDR3 nucleotides are TGTGCCAGCAGCTTCTTTAGCGGGCCCAACTACGAGCAGTACTTC.

The rearrangement uses TRBV19 and TRBJ1-5, with a weak D call TRBD1 (5 bases). CDR1 is LNHDA and CDR2 is SQIVND in the germline V gene (reference sequence). The V end was cut by 1 base, the J end by 7 bases, with 14 bases between. The CDR3 contains 15 residues. This CDR3 is CASSIVGHRYQPQHF. The CDR3 bases are TGTGCCAGTAGTATAGTCGGACATAGATACCAGCCCCAGCATTTT.

The gene calls are TRBV4-2 and TRBJ1-2; no reliable D call. Germline assignment: CDR1 LGHNA and CDR2 YNFKEQ. The CDR3 extends over 14 amino acids. The V and J ends lost 3 bases and 6 bases respectively, with 14 bases between them. The CDR3 nucleotides are TGTGCCAGCAGCCATGGCGGAGGCACCGATGGCTACACCTTC. Protein product: CASSHGGGTDGYTF.

The chain combines TRBV7-9 with TRBJ2-5; 14 nucleotides agree with TRBD2. The CDR3 totals 18 residues. Trimming cost V 7 bases and J 5 bases; bases outside gene matches: 15. CDR1 is SEHNR, CDR2 FQNEAQ, per germline (reference sequence). The CDR3 DNA reads TGTGCCAGCAACGGACTAGCGGGGGGCCCCCGGTCAAGGGAGACCCAGTACTTC. This encodes CASNGLAGGPRSRETQYF.

This chain uses TRBV7-9 with TRBJ2-7; D is perhaps TRBD1 (6 bases). Per the germline V gene, CDR1 is SEHNR and CDR2 is FQNEAQ (reference sequence). This CDR3 is built from 15 residues. V lost 1 base and J lost 0, with 10 bases in between. The CDR3 region has the DNA TGTGCCAGCAGCTTAGGCGACAGGCCCTCCTACGAGCAGTACTTC. It translates to CASSLGDRPSYEQYF.

The chain carries TRBV7-6 and TRBJ2-7; D perhaps matches TRBD1 (6 bases). Trimming shortened V by 4 bases and J by 1 base, and 14 bases separated the two germline ends. The CDR3 contains 15 residues. Germline V CDR1 and CDR2: SGHVS, FNYEAQ. The CDR3 loop reads CASSSLRGHSYEQYF. The CDR3 DNA is TGTGCCAGCAGCTCCCTACGGGGACATTCCTACGAGCAGTACTTC.

V is TRBV6-6 and J is TRBJ2-2; D is unresolved. CDR3 size: 12 residues. Germline loops: CDR1 MNHNY, CDR2 SVGAGI (reference sequence). Trimming cost V 4 bases and J 5 bases, with 5 bases left between them. The DNA of the CDR3 is TGTGCCAGCAGTTCCCCTACCGGGGAGCTGTTTTTT. Translated, it gives CASSSPTGELFF.

The chain employs TRBV5-8 and TRBJ1-1; TRBD1 might be the D (5 bases). The CDR3 is 15 residues long. CDR1 and CDR2 from the germline V gene are SGHTS and YDEGEE. The ends were cut back, 0 bases at V and 2 bases at J, with 11 bases in the middle. CDR3 DNA sequence: TGTGCCAGCAGCTTGGAAGGGCAGGGTAACACTGAAGCTTTCTTT. This gives the protein CASSLEGQGNTEAFF.